This T cell receptor beta chain was captured in a study of identical twins. CDR3 size: 15 residues. V lost 0 bases to trimming and J lost 10 bases, with 13 bases between them. General observations from the study: Fewer insertions marked abundant cord blood beta clonotypes; young adult naive trended weakly, memory not at all. These conclusions were based on statistical analysis (cross-sectional, not following the same donors). Zero-insertion analyses could be partly confounded by invariant MAIT and iNKT cells.

TCRdb itself ran the 5' RACE reads through MiXCR, one entry per CDR3 protein. The repertoire holds some 1,600,000 distinct CDR3 sequences, with less than 40% as singletons. For this clonotype: Its antigen is unidentified.

The sequence came from a newborn girl in good health. This chain joins TRBV12-3 or TRBV12-4 and TRBJ1-6; D not resolved. Sequenced input: cord blood. The CDR3 sequence: CASSLALPGSSPLHF. CDR3 nucleotide sequence: TGTGCCAGCAGTTTAGCGCTACCCGGGAGCTCACCCCTCCACTTT.